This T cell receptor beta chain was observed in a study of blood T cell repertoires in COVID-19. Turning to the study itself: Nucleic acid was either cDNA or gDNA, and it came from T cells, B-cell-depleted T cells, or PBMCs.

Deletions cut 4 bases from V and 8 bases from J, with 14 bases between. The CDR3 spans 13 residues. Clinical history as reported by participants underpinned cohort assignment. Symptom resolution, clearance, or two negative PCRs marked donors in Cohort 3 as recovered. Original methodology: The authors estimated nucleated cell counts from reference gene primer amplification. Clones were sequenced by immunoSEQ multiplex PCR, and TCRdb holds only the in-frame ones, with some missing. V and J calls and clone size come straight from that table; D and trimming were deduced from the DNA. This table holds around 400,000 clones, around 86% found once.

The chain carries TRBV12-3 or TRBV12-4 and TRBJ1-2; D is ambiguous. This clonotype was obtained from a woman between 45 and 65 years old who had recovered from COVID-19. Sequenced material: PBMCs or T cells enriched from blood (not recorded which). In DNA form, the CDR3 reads TGTGCCAGCAGTTCCCAGGAGGTGGGCGGCTACACCTTC. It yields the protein CASSSQEVGGYTF.